Below, 10 T cell receptor beta chains from the same sample are listed, as sequenced in a study of regulatory and conventional T cells in RAG deficiency. The sorted conventional CD4+ T cells were CD25-low and CD127-high, with genomic DNA sequenced. Produced via immunoSEQ multiplex PCR; TCRdb's table is partial and in-frame only. The sample lists 25,000 to 35,000 clones, 90% to 95% occurring once. These data also formed part of another study, on regulatory T cells. This second study says: The PCR used 52 TRBV and 13 TRBJ primers.

Source material: CD25- CD4+ T cells sorted from blood. These receptors were collected from a human donor in good health.

Note on this clone: Mismatch with germline at one junction end may stem from a read error. Other DNA sequences in the same sample also yield this CDR3. The CDR3 reads CASSSQGVNTEAFF. The CDR3 DNA sequence: TGCGCCAGCAGCTCACAGGGGGTGAACACTGAAGCTTTCTTC. The chain has TRBV5-1 and TRBJ1-1; 8 nucleotides align to TRBD1. CDR1 SGHRS and CDR2 YFSETQ come from the germline V gene. The CDR3 runs 14 residues. Full variable domain (missing parts from reference TRBV5-1 and TRBJ1-1): KAGVTQTPRYLIKTRGQQVTLSCSPISGHRSVSWYQQTPGQGLQFLFEYFSETQRNKGNFPGRFSGRQFSNSRSEMNVSTLELGDSALYLCASSSQGVNTEAFFGQGTRLTVV.

V usage is TRBV9 and J usage is TRBJ1-1; D is perhaps TRBD1 (5 bases). The germline V gene encodes CDR1 SGDLS and CDR2 YYNGEE. The V end was cut by 3 bases, the J end by 0 bases, with 12 bases between. The CDR3 length is 15 residues. This CDR3 reads CASSAGGYMNTEAFF. CDR3 DNA sequence: TGTGCCAGCAGCGCCGGGGGATATATGAACACTGAAGCTTTCTTT.

The rearrangement joins TRBV7-3 to TRBJ1-1, with a tentative D call TRBD1 (5 bases). The length of the CDR3 is 14 residues. V was trimmed by 3 bases and J by 1 base, leaving 9 bases between them. Germline lookup yields CDR1 SGHTA and CDR2 FQGTGA. Here the CDR3 DNA reads TGTGCCAGCAGCTTGGGGGGATCGAACACTGAAGCTTTCTTT. Translation: CASSLGGSNTEAFF. Together with reference TRBV7-3 and TRBJ1-1, the CDR3 gives the full variable domain: GAGVSQTPSNKVTEKGKYVELRCDPISGHTALYWYRQSLGQGPEFLIYFQGTGAADDSGLPNDRFFAVRPEGSVSTLKIQRTERGDSAVYLCASSLGGSNTEAFFGQGTRLTVV.

This chain connects TRBV4-1 to TRBJ1-1; D gene unclear. The CDR3 is 14 amino acids. V lost 3 bases to trimming and J lost 2 bases, with 10 bases between them. Germline CDR1 is MGHRA and CDR2 is YSYEKL. CDR3 region: CASSHPWPNTEAFF. DNA for the CDR3: TGCGCCAGCAGCCACCCCTGGCCCAACACTGAAGCTTTCTTT.

V usage is TRBV27 and J usage is TRBJ1-4; the D is unclear. The CDR3 loop spans 14 amino acids. V shed 3 bases and J shed 0 bases, with 5 bases lying between them. Germline V gene data show CDR1 as MNHEY and CDR2 as SMNVEV (reference sequence). Here the CDR3 DNA reads TGTGCCAGCAGTTTCGGGGCAACTAATGAAAAACTGTTTTTT. It translates to CASSFGATNEKLFF.

CDR3: CASSSSGTNPDEQFF. CDR3 DNA sequence: TGTGCCAGCAGCTCCTCCGGGACTAATCCCGATGAGCAGTTCTTC. The V call is TRBV7-3, the J call TRBJ2-1; 7 positions agree with TRBD2. In germline, CDR1 is SGHTA, CDR2 FQGTGA. CDR3 length: 15 amino acids. Trimming at V came to 4 bases and at J to 8 bases, leaving 11 bases not matched to a gene.

The gene calls are TRBV9 and TRBJ2-1; 9 bases match TRBD2. Trimming removed 4 bases from V and 0 bases from J; junction bases left unmatched: 5. The CDR3 is 16 amino acids. CDR1 is SGDLS and CDR2 is YYNGEE in the germline V gene. CDR3 amino acids: CASSSSGGSSYNEQFF. For the CDR3, the DNA is TGTGCCAGCAGCTCCAGCGGGGGGAGCTCCTACAATGAGCAGTTCTTC.

The chain links TRBV7-9 to TRBJ2-7, with a tentative D call TRBD1 (6 bases). CDR1 is SEHNR, CDR2 FQNEAQ, per germline (reference sequence). CDR3 length: 14 amino acids. V shed 1 base and J shed 2 bases, with 9 bases lying between them. The CDR3 reads CASSLGQGTYEQYF. The CDR3 coding sequence is TGTGCCAGCAGCTTAGGGCAGGGGACCTACGAGCAGTACTTC. The complete variable domain, with remaining parts taken from reference TRBV7-9 and TRBJ2-7, reads DTGVSQNPRHKITKRGQNVTFRCDPISEHNRLYWYRQTLGQGPEFLTYFQNEAQLEKSRLLSDRFSAERPKGSFSTLEIQRTEQGDSAMYLCASSLGQGTYEQYFGPGTRLTVT.

A word on this clone: Mismatch with germline at one junction end may stem from a read error. This chain connects TRBV11-2 to TRBJ2-2; a weak D match, TRBD1 (6 bases). Looked up from germline, CDR1 is SGHAT and CDR2 is FQNNGV. CDR3 size: 15 residues. The CDR3 region is CASGFYRADTGELFF. In nucleotides, the CDR3 is TGTGCCAGCGGCTTCTACAGGGCTGACACCGGGGAGCTGTTTTTT.

This chain joins TRBV19 and TRBJ1-2, with 9 positions matching TRBD1. V was pared by 5 bases and J by 0 bases, with 4 bases of the junction left unmatched. This CDR3 spans 15 amino acids. Germline assignment: CDR1 LNHDA and CDR2 SQIVND (reference sequence). The CDR3 DNA reads as TGTGCCAGTAGTCTACAGGGGGCGACTAACTATGGCTACACCTTC. This encodes CASSLQGATNYGYTF.